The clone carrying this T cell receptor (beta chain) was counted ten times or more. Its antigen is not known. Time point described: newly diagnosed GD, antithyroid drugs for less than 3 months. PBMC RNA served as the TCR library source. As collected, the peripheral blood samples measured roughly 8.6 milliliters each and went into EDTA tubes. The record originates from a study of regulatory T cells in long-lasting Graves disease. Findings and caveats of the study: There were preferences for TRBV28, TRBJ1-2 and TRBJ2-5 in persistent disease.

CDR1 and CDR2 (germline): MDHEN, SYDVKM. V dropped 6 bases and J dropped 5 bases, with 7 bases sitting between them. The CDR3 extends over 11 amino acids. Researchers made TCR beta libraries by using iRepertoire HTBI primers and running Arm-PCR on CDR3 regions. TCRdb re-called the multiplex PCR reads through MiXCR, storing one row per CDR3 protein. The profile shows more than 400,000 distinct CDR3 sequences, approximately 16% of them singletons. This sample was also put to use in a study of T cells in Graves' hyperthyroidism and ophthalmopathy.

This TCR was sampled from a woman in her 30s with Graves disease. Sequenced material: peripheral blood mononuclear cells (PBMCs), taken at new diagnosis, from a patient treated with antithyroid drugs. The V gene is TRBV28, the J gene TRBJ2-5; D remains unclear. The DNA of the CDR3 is TGTGCCAGCAGCTTGATGGAGACCCAGTACTTC. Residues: CASSLMETQYF.